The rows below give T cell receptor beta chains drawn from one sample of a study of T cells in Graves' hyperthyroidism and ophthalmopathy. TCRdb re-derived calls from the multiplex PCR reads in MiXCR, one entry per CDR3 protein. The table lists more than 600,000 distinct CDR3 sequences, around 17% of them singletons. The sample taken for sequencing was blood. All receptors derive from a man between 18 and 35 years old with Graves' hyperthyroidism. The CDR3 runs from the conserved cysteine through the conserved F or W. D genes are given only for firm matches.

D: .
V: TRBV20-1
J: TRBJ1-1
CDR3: CSARDPGLNTEAFF

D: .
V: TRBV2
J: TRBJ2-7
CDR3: CASRGILGKYEQYF

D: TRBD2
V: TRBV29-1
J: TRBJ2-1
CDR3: CSGKSGRSYNEQFF

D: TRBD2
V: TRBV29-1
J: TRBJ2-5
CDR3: CSVEPGRGYQETQYF

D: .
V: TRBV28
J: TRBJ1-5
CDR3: CTSSLAGSGGNQPQHF

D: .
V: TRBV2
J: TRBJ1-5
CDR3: CASSEEGTSPQHF

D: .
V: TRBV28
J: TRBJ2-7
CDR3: CASSFPFYEQYF

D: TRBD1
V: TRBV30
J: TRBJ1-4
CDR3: CAWAPRRTGAYEKLFF

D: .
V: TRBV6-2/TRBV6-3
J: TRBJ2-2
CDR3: CASTPNFAAEGTGELFF

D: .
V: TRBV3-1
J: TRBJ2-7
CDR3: CASSLRTVAPYEQYF

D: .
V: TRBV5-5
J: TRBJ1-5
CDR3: CASSLAPGNSNQPQHF

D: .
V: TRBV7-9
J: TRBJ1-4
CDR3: CASSPGTITNEKLFF

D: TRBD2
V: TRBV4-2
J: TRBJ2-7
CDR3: CASSQSGTSSDEQYF

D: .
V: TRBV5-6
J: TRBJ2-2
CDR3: CASSLVIGELFF

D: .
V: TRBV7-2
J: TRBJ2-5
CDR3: CASSLGTARRETQYF